The 23 T cell receptor beta chains reported below all come from one sample, sequenced in a study of early T cells in non-severe SARS-CoV-2 infection. TCRdb reanalysed the 5' RACE reads using MiXCR and keeps one entry per CDR3 protein. The sample yields some 40,000 distinct CDR3 sequences, roughly 7.9% seen once. The specimen comprised whole blood, sampled at baseline. Receptors were obtained from an adult who was a healthcare worker with PCR-confirmed SARS-CoV-2 infection or an uninfected control (not recorded which).

This chain connects TRBV3-1 to TRBJ2-7; 12 nucleotides agree with TRBD2. The junction had 6 bases not matched to a gene; V was cut back by 5 bases and J by 4 bases. Germline CDR1 LGHDT, CDR2 YNNKEL (reference sequence). The CDR3 has 15 amino acids. The CDR3, as DNA: TGTGCCAGCAGCACTAGCGGGGGGAACCGATACGAGCAGTACTTC. It encodes CASSTSGGNRYEQYF.

This clonotype was counted only a few times. V gene TRBV6-5 combines with J gene TRBJ1-1; a possible D gene is TRBD1 (5 bases). Germline CDR1 and CDR2: MNHEY and SVGAGI. V lost 5 bases and J lost 2, with 15 bases in between. CDR3 length equals 15 residues. DNA for the CDR3: TGTGCCAGCAGTATCCCTGGAGGGGTTAACACTGAAGCTTTCTTT. It translates to CASSIPGGVNTEAFF.

The rearrangement uses TRBV6-6 and TRBJ2-3, with a tentative D call TRBD2 (7 bases). The V gene lost 6 bases and the J gene lost 9 bases, with 22 bases spanning the gap. The CDR3 is made up of 15 amino acids. Germline V gives CDR1 MNHNY, CDR2 SVGAGI (reference sequence). The CDR3 loop is CASSRYSGGHDTQYF. The DNA for the CDR3 is TGTGCCAGCAGCCGGTACTCCGGGGGGCATGACACGCAGTATTTT.

This clonotype was found many times. The chain uses TRBV7-6 and TRBJ2-1; D not resolved. Looked up from germline, CDR1 is SGHVS and CDR2 is FNYEAQ. The CDR3 consists of 14 residues. V lost 2 bases and J 4 bases, leaving 9 bases between the germline ends. The CDR3 DNA reads TGTGCCAGCAGCTTATCTCGGTTATACAATGAGCAGTTCTTC. Translated: CASSLSRLYNEQFF.

In its sample, this clonotype ranks as medium-sized. This chain joins TRBV13 and TRBJ2-1; weak D call: TRBD1 (7 bases). This CDR3 spans 16 amino acids. V was shortened by 0 bases and J by 1 base, with 10 bases between the two germline ends. Germline CDR1 and CDR2: PRHDT and FYEKMQ (reference sequence). CDR3 region: CASSLGQGGSYNEQFF. The CDR3 region has the DNA TGTGCCAGCAGCTTAGGTCAGGGGGGATCCTACAATGAGCAGTTCTTC.

This clonotype qualifies as large. The chain employs TRBV28 and TRBJ2-1, with D maybe TRBD2 (6 bases). Trimming cost V 4 bases and J 8 bases, with 9 bases left between them. The CDR3 spans 12 residues. Germline CDR1 reads MDHEN; CDR2 reads SYDVKM. In nucleotides, the CDR3 is TGTGCCAGCAGTTCCGGGGGTGATGAGCAGTTCTTC. Protein sequence: CASSSGGDEQFF. The full variable domain, completed using reference TRBV28 and TRBJ2-1, is DVKVTQSSRYLVKRTGEKVFLECVQDMDHENMFWYRQDPGLGLRLIYFSYDVKMKEKGDIPEGYSVSREKKERFSLILESASTNQTSMYLCASSSGGDEQFFGPGTRLTVL.

This rearrangement joins TRBV11-2 to TRBJ2-2; D remains unclear. V was clipped by 4 bases and J by 7 bases, with 10 bases between them. The CDR3 sequence is 13 residues long. Germline lookup yields CDR1 SGHAT and CDR2 FQNNGV. CDR3 amino acids: CASSSLAGGELFF. The CDR3, as DNA: TGTGCCAGCAGCTCCTTGGCCGGCGGGGAGCTGTTTTTT.

This clonotype was counted ten times or more. The genes are TRBV20-1 and TRBJ1-1; D unresolved. Germline-derived CDR1 and CDR2 are DFQATT and SNEGSKA (reference sequence). The V gene lost 2 bases and the J gene lost 0 bases, with 4 bases spanning the gap. This CDR3 comprises 12 residues. CDR3 residues: CSARFLNTEAFF. Here the CDR3 DNA reads TGCAGTGCTAGATTCCTGAACACTGAAGCTTTCTTT.

This clonotype was detected once. The gene calls are TRBV7-9 and TRBJ2-2, with a possible D match to TRBD1 (5 bases). V was shortened by 1 base and J by 0 bases, with 9 bases between the two germline ends. The CDR3 length is 16 residues. Germline assignment: CDR1 SEHNR and CDR2 FQNEAQ (reference sequence). In DNA, the CDR3 is TGTGCCAGCAGCTTAGTAGGGGAAACGAACACCGGGGAGCTGTTTTTT. This encodes CASSLVGETNTGELFF. Combining the CDR3 with reference TRBV7-9 and TRBJ2-2 gives the whole variable domain DTGVSQNPRHKITKRGQNVTFRCDPISEHNRLYWYRQTLGQGPEFLTYFQNEAQLEKSRLLSDRFSAERPKGSFSTLEIQRTEQGDSAMYLCASSLVGETNTGELFFGEGSRLTVL.

The genes are TRBV6-5 and TRBJ2-7; 9 bases agree with TRBD2. The germline gives CDR1 MNHEY, CDR2 SVGAGI. This CDR3 spans 14 amino acids. Trimming cost V 4 bases and J 6 bases; bases outside gene matches: 7. CDR3 in DNA: TGTGCCAGCAGTTGGGGAGGGACTAGCTCCGAGCAGTACTTC. Protein: CASSWGGTSSEQYF.

The chain couples TRBV6-2 or TRBV6-3 to TRBJ2-7; 7 bases match TRBD1. The CDR3 sequence is 15 residues long. The germline V gene encodes CDR1 MNHEY and CDR2 SVGEGT. With 6 bases clipped from V and 0 bases from J, the junction kept 8 bases outside the gene matches. CDR3 region: CASRLVRDSSYEQYF. CDR3 DNA: TGTGCCAGCAGATTGGTCCGGGACAGCTCCTACGAGCAGTACTTC.

V gene TRBV27 combines with J gene TRBJ2-5, with D perhaps assigned TRBD1 or TRBD2 (6 bases each). V dropped 2 bases and J dropped 6 bases, with 10 bases sitting between them. This CDR3 region has 13 residues. Germline V gene data show CDR1 as MNHEY and CDR2 as SMNVEV (reference sequence). The CDR3 DNA reads TGTGCCAGCAGTTTAGGAGGGGGGAAGACCCAGTACTTC. Protein product: CASSLGGGKTQYF.

There are a few counts of this clonotype. The rearrangement uses TRBV4-1 and TRBJ2-7; D is ambiguous. CDR1 and CDR2 (germline): MGHRA, YSYEKL. The V end lost 0 bases, the J end lost 0 bases, and 12 bases lay between the germline ends. CDR3 length equals 16 residues. This CDR3 reads CASSQDASEYSYEQYF. The CDR3 DNA reads TGCGCCAGCAGCCAAGATGCCAGTGAATACTCCTACGAGCAGTACTTC.

This clonotype was observed at least ten times. V is TRBV20-1 and J is TRBJ2-7, with 10 bases identical to TRBD1. Germline assignment: CDR1 DFQATT and CDR2 SNEGSKA (reference sequence). Unmatched junction bases numbered 6, after V lost 1 base and J lost 6 bases. CDR3 size: 14 residues. The CDR3 here is CSARGPGTGVEQYF. CDR3 nucleotide sequence: TGCAGTGCTAGAGGGCCCGGGACAGGGGTCGAGCAGTACTTC.

Many counts were recorded for this clonotype. This chain links TRBV19 with TRBJ1-2, with TRBD1 identical over 8 bases. V dropped 6 bases and J dropped 3; count of bases not matched to a gene: 6. CDR1 is LNHDA, CDR2 SQIVND, per germline (reference sequence). The CDR3 contains 14 residues. In nucleotides, the CDR3 is TGTGCCAGTAGGATCGGACAGGGCTACTATGGCTACACCTTC. This translates into CASRIGQGYYGYTF.

This clonotype has ten or more counts. This rearrangement joins TRBV6-6 to TRBJ2-1; 7 positions agree with TRBD2. CDR1 is MNHNY, CDR2 SVGAGI, per germline (reference sequence). CDR3 length: 14 residues. Trimming took 8 bases from V and 7 from J; bases not matched to a gene: 11. CDR3 bases: TGTGCCAGCGAGCGGGACGTAGGAGGGAATGAGCAGTTCTTC. The encoded protein is CASERDVGGNEQFF.

This clonotype showed up just a few times. This chain links TRBV20-1 with TRBJ2-2; D is undetermined. This CDR3 spans 16 amino acids. V was shortened by 0 bases and J by 1 base, with 12 bases between the two germline ends. CDR1 and CDR2 (germline): DFQATT, SNEGSKA (reference sequence). The CDR3 protein is CSARDPVRMNTGELFF. CDR3 nucleotide sequence: TGCAGTGCTAGAGATCCCGTACGGATGAACACCGGGGAGCTGTTTTTT.

This clonotype has a single count. The CDR3 nucleotides read TGCAGTGCTGGACAGGACTTACCTCGGGAAGCTTTCTTT. It codes for CSAGQDLPREAFF. The chain is built from TRBV29-1 and TRBJ1-1; TRBD1 matches at 7 bases. The CDR3 contains 13 residues. Germline assignment: CDR1 SQVTM and CDR2 ANQGSEA.

The sample holds many counts of this clonotype. V and J are TRBV2 and TRBJ1-1; D may be TRBD1 (6 bases). The CDR3 runs 13 residues. V lost 3 bases to trimming and J lost 4 bases, with 9 bases between them. From germline, CDR1 is SNHLY and CDR2 FYNNEI. The CDR3 DNA follows: TGTGCCAGCAGTGAGAGGGGGGGCACTGAAGCTTTCTTT. This codes for CASSERGGTEAFF. Filled out from reference TRBV2 and TRBJ1-1, the complete variable domain reads EPEVTQTPSHQVTQMGQEVILRCVPISNHLYFYWYRQILGQKVEFLVSFYNNEISEKSEIFDDQFSVERPDGSNFTLKIRSTKLEDSAMYFCASSERGGTEAFFGQGTRLTVV.

This clonotype turned up a few times. V is TRBV6-5 and J is TRBJ1-6, with 7 positions matching TRBD1. Germline CDR1 reads MNHEY; CDR2 reads SVGAGI. After removal of 5 bases from V and 7 bases from J, the junction contained 8 bases not matched to a gene. The CDR3 runs to 15 residues. As DNA, the CDR3 is TGTGCCAGCAGTCCCGACAGGGTAGGCAATTCACCCCTCCACTTT. This translates into CASSPDRVGNSPLHF.

Ten or more counts support this clonotype. The chain carries TRBV6-6 and TRBJ2-7; 11 bases are shared with TRBD2. The CDR3 has 14 residues. Germline CDR1 MNHNY, CDR2 SVGAGI (reference sequence). J gave up 6 bases and V 0 bases, and 1 base lay outside the gene matches. CDR3 region: CASSYSSGGAEQYF. CDR3 nucleotides: TGTGCCAGCAGTTACTCTAGCGGGGGGGCCGAGCAGTACTTC.

In its sample, this clonotype was seen a few times. The chain has TRBV7-3 and TRBJ2-3, with 7 bases that match TRBD2. CDR3 length: 15 amino acids. Trimming took 4 bases from V and 0 from J; bases not matched to a gene: 4. The germline V gene encodes CDR1 SGHTA and CDR2 FQGTGA. CDR3 DNA sequence: TGTGCCAGCAGCTCGGGGGGAGTGAGCACAGATACGCAGTATTTT. This sequence encodes CASSSGGVSTDTQYF.

This sequence joins TRBV7-8 and TRBJ2-3; TRBD1 matches at 10 bases. Germline-derived CDR1 and CDR2 are SGHVS and FQNEAQ. Trimming cost V 5 bases and J 2 bases; bases outside gene matches: 10. The CDR3 covers 17 residues. The DNA for the CDR3 is TGTGCCAGCAGCCCACCGGGACAGGGGCCCTTCACAGATACGCAGTATTTT. As protein: CASSPPGQGPFTDTQYF.